This T cell receptor beta chain was obtained from a study of blood T cell repertoires in COVID-19. About the research overall: Spain, Italy and the United States supplied samples that represented acute and convalescent COVID-19.

As for this clone: At the DNA level, this CDR3 is encoded by other sequences in the same sample as well.

Sequencing was performed with immunoSEQ multiplex PCR; in TCRdb, only in-frame clones are kept and a portion is missing. This sample carries hundreds of thousands of clones, roughly nine tenths of them seen once, and the ten largest clones take 0.7% to 1%. Per germline, CDR1 SNHLY and CDR2 FYNNEI. This CDR3 is 13 amino acids long. J was trimmed by 6 bases and V by 1 base; bases with no gene match: 0. The TCR originated in a man aged 18 to 29 with COVID-19, enrolled during active disease. The genes are TRBV2 and TRBJ2-1, with 7 bases matching TRBD2. Sequencing was carried out using peripheral blood. CDR3 protein: CASSEERGNEQFF. In DNA form, the CDR3 reads TGTGCCAGCAGTGAAGAGCGGGGCAATGAGCAGTTCTTC.